This is a list of T cell receptor beta chains from one sample in a study of identical twins. TCRdb fed the 5' RACE reads into MiXCR, producing one record per CDR3 protein. The sample records under 900,000 distinct CDR3 sequences, over 9% being singletons. This same sample was also part of a study on yellow fever vaccine responses in identical twins.

The material sequenced was PBMCs. Receptors were obtained from a woman in her late teens or twenties in good health. Each CDR3 is given with its conserved first and last residue. The order of the fields is V gene, D gene, clone size, J gene, CDR3 DNA, CDR3 protein. The D gene is left open where the match is weak. The size entry is marked missing in some rows and otherwise reads once, few, many or a size class.

>TRBV2|TRBD1|few|TRBJ1-5
TGTGCCAGCAGGGATCCCGGGACAGGGGAGCCCCAGCATTTT
CASRDPGTGEPQHF
>TRBV15|TRBD2|-|TRBJ2-7
TGTGCCACCAGCAGAGTGGGAAGCGGGAGAGCCTACGAGCAGTACTTC
CATSRVGSGRAYEQYF
>TRBV6-5|TRBD2|-|TRBJ2-5
TGTGCCAGCAGTTACGACCGGACTAGCGGGCAAGAGACCCAGTACTTC
CASSYDRTSGQETQYF
>TRBV20-1|-|-|TRBJ1-1
TGCAGTGCTAGTCAGGGTCGGGACACTGAAGCTTTCTTT
CSASQGRDTEAFF
>TRBV10-3|-|few|TRBJ1-1
TGTGCCATCAGTGAGCCCCAGGTGGACCGGGAGGCTTTCTTT
CAISEPQVDREAFF
>TRBV5-1|TRBD1|many|TRBJ2-2
TGTGCCAGCAGCTTGGGACAGGGTAGCACCGGGGAGCTGTTTTTT
CASSLGQGSTGELFF
>TRBV6-1|-|many|TRBJ2-2
TGTGCCAGCTGGGGGGGGACAGTTTCGACCGGGGAGCTGTTTTTT
CASWGGTVSTGELFF
>TRBV11-2|TRBD1|many|TRBJ2-2
TGTGCCAGCAGCTCATACAGGGGTGGATTTAGCGGGGAGCTGTTTTTT
CASSSYRGGFSGELFF
>TRBV28|TRBD2|-|TRBJ2-1
TGTGCCAGCAGTTTTGGATCTAGCGGGAGCTCCTACAATGAGCAGTTCTTC
CASSFGSSGSSYNEQFF
>TRBV11-3|TRBD1|once|TRBJ1-2
TGTGCCAGCAGCCACGGGACAGCCGTCGTCTATGGCTACACCTTC
CASSHGTAVVYGYTF
>TRBV20-1|TRBD1|few|TRBJ1-1
TGCAGTGCTACACAGGGGGTGAACACTGAAGCTTTCTTT
CSATQGVNTEAFF